This T cell receptor (beta chain) was sequenced in a study of shared clonotypes between healthy human individuals. Study background: Researchers drew samples from two women and a few men aged 18 to 49.

Study conclusions and caveats: A reduction in generation probabilities was seen for non-shared clonotypes relative to those shared by all four donors.

The V and J ends lost 2 bases and 3 bases respectively, with 11 bases between them. The CDR3 contains 14 residues. CDR1 LGHNA and CDR2 YSLEER come from the germline V gene. A word on this clone: Its antigen is unidentified.

Here immunoSEQ multiplex PCR was the method, and the copy in TCRdb shows in-frame clones only, minus some. The sample contains under 600,000 clones, 95% to 98% of which appear only once. It was CD45RO-negative cells, positively selected for CCR7, that made up naive CD8 cells, with terminally differentiated effector memory CD45RA+ cells excluded. This chain links TRBV4-3 with TRBJ2-7, with D possibly TRBD2 on 5 matching bases. Source material: naive CD8+ T cells sorted from blood. This sequence was found in a young man in good health. The CDR3 DNA reads as TGCGCCAGCAGCCAAACCGGAGCGGACTACGAGCAGTACTTC. Translating gives CASSQTGADYEQYF.